The T cell receptor beta chain under discussion was sequenced for a study of blood T cell repertoires in COVID-19. Profiling relied on immunoSEQ multiplex PCR, and the TCRdb table lists in-frame clones only, not all of them. The sample contains 400,000 to 550,000 clones, roughly 91% of which appear only once. This clone was recorded at least ten times. Germline V CDR1 and CDR2: SGHNT, YYREEE (reference sequence). The CDR3 is 15 amino acids. Deletions cut 0 bases from V and 6 bases from J, with 13 bases between. The clonotype originates from a woman in her twenties or thirties with acute or convalescent COVID-19. V gene TRBV5-4 combines with J gene TRBJ2-1, with TRBD2 as a possible D gene (6 bases). Source material: peripheral blood. Here the CDR3 DNA reads TGTGCCAGCAGCTTGGGACTAGTAGGTTTCAATGAGCAGTTCTTC. This sequence encodes CASSLGLVGFNEQFF.